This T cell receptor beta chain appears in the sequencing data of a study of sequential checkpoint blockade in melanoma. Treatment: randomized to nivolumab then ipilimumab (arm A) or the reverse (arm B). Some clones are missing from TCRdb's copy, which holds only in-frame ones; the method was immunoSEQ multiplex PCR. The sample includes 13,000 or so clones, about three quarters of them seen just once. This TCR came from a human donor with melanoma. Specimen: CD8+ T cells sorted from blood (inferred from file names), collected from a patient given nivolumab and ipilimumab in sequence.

The CDR3, as DNA: TGTGCCAGCCCTGACAGGGGGAAGGGGAACACTGAAGCTTTCTTT. Protein: CASPDRGKGNTEAFF. The gene calls are TRBV21-1 and TRBJ1-1; TRBD1, the table's D call, was not compared with the DNA. TRBV21-1 is given as a pseudogene. The CDR3 covers 15 residues.